The clone carrying this TCR beta chain appeared a single time. Antigen specificity is unknown. Germline assignment: CDR1 MGHRA and CDR2 YSYEKL. This CDR3 spans 14 amino acids. V shed 7 bases and J shed 8 bases, with 18 bases lying between them. Profiling relied on immunoSEQ multiplex PCR, and the TCRdb table lists in-frame clones only, not all of them. The table has about 93,000 clones, under 95% seen once; the top ten hold about 2.6%. This specimen belongs to a study of OX40 agonist ivuxolimab in advanced cancers. Study details: Hepatocellular carcinoma, melanoma, renal cell or head and neck cancer was diagnosed in the dose-escalation patients. Study-level points and caveats: Certain nonresponding patients likewise had low normalized T-cell clonal expansion. Among the lowest levels of clonal expansion were found in partial responders at 0.1-3.0 mg/kg.

Patients who had autoimmune disease history or got systemic immunosuppression were left out. V gene TRBV4-1 combines with J gene TRBJ2-1; possible D gene TRBD2, 6 bases. The clonotype comes from an adult with an advanced solid tumor such as melanoma, head and neck, liver or kidney cancer. The sample here was CD4+ or CD8+ T cells sorted from blood, taken in a trial of the OX40 agonist ivuxolimab. CDR3 DNA sequence: TGCGCCAGCAACCCGGAGAGGGGAGGCGATGAGCAGTTCTTC. Amino acids: CASNPERGGDEQFF.